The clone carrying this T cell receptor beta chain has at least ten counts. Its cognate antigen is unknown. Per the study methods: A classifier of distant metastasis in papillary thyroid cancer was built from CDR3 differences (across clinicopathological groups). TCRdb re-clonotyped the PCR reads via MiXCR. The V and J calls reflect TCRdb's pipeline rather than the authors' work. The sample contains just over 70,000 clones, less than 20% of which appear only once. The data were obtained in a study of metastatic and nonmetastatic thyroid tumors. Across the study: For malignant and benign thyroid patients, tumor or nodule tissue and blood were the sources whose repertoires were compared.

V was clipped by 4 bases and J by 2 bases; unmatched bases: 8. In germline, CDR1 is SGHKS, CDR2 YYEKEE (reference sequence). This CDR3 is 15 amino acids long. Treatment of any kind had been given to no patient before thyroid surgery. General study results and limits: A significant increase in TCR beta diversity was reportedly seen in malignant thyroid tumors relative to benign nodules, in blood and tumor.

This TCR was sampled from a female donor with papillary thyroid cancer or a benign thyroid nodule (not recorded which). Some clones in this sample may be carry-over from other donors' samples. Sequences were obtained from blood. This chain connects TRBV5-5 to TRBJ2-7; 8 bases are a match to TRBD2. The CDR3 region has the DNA TGTGCCAGCAGCCCAAGTCGGGGGGGAACCTACGAGCAGTACTTC. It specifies CASSPSRGGTYEQYF.